The clone carrying this T cell receptor (beta chain) was counted at least ten times. Its antigen is currently unknown. The PCR ran on 60 Vbeta and 13 Jbeta primers. Using immunoSEQ multiplex PCR, the repertoire was profiled, and TCRdb retains in-frame clones only, with some absent. The sample lists over 90,000 clones; around 69% were seen once. The sample originates from a study of cytomegalovirus exposure and HLA in healthy donors. General observations from the study: Some V segments, TRBV6-2 and TRBV6-3 among them, were indistinguishable and were therefore excluded. Analysis was performed later, and it showed HLA-associated TCR beta chains to be more clonally expanded than equally common others.

There are 15 residues in the CDR3. V was trimmed by 3 bases and J by 0 bases, leaving 12 bases between them. Germline CDR1 and CDR2: SGHNT and YYREEE (reference sequence). The sample taken for sequencing was PBMCs. The chain couples TRBV5-4 to TRBJ1-2, with D tentatively TRBD1 (5 bases). The origin of this receptor is a woman aged 55-70 years in good health and CMV-seropositive. The CDR3 coding sequence is TGTGCCAGCAGCTGGGGGGGGGTTCCTAACTATGGCTACACCTTC. Its protein is CASSWGGVPNYGYTF.